Shown below are 11 T cell receptor beta chains from a single sample sequenced in a study of T cell changes during pregnancy in multiple sclerosis. TCRdb's copy holds only in-frame clones and misses some; the assay was immunoSEQ multiplex PCR. The sample has about 45,000 clones, around 90% seen once. The sample here was CD4+ T cells from peripheral blood mononuclear cells, taken before pregnancy. All receptors derive from a female donor with multiple sclerosis, enrolled in a pregnancy study.

V usage is TRBV7-8 and J usage is TRBJ1-4, with 9 positions matching TRBD1. Germline CDR1 reads SGHVS; CDR2 reads FQNEAQ. This CDR3 region has 15 residues. J lost 7 bases, V lost 8 bases, and 11 bases had no gene match. CDR3 nucleotide sequence: TGTGCCAGCCGGCCGACCGGGACAGGGTCTGAAAAACTGTTTTTT. This encodes CASRPTGTGSEKLFF.

The rearrangement uses TRBV7-9 and TRBJ2-5; 10 nucleotides agree with TRBD2. Trimming cost V 7 bases and J 2 bases; bases outside gene matches: 10. This CDR3 region has 16 residues. Germline values: CDR1 SEHNR, CDR2 FQNEAQ (reference sequence). The DNA for the CDR3 is TGTGCCAGCACCCGGTGGATAGCGGGGGGTCAAGAGACCCAGTACTTC. Protein sequence: CASTRWIAGGQETQYF.

The gene calls are TRBV28 and TRBJ1-2; 7 nucleotides match TRBD1. The germline V gene encodes CDR1 MDHEN and CDR2 SYDVKM. V lost 7 bases to trimming and J lost 4 bases; unmatched junction nucleotides: 9. The CDR3 length is 14 residues. CDR3 protein: CASIRGTETYGYTF. CDR3 nucleotide sequence: TGTGCCAGCATTCGGGGGACAGAGACCTATGGCTACACCTTC.

The CDR3 loop is CASSRTGLGDTEAFF. The DNA of the CDR3 is TGTGCCAGTAGCCGGACAGGGTTGGGGGACACTGAAGCTTTCTTT. V usage is TRBV19 and J usage is TRBJ1-1, with 8 bases lining up with TRBD1. The CDR3 has 15 amino acids. Losses at the gene ends were 6 bases for V and 3 bases for J; bases not matched to a gene: 9. CDR1 and CDR2 (germline): LNHDA, SQIVND (reference sequence).

This clone showed up just once. The chain has TRBV5-1 and TRBJ2-3; 11 bases align to TRBD1. The CDR3 extends over 15 amino acids. The V gene end was trimmed by 5 bases and the J gene end by 4 bases; junction bases not matched to a gene: 6. Germline loops: CDR1 SGHRS, CDR2 YFSETQ. For the CDR3, the DNA is TGCGCCAGCAGACAAACGGGACAGGGGGCAGATACGCAGTATTTT. This gives the protein CASRQTGQGADTQYF. The entire variable domain, with the rest obtained from reference TRBV5-1 and TRBJ2-3, is as follows: KAGVTQTPRYLIKTRGQQVTLSCSPISGHRSVSWYQQTPGQGLQFLFEYFSETQRNKGNFPGRFSGRQFSNSRSEMNVSTLELGDSALYLCASRQTGQGADTQYFGPGTRLTVL.

The CDR3 DNA reads as TGTGCCAGCAGCTTGTTGTCGGGATGGGGTGAGCAGTTCTTC. Translation: CASSLLSGWGEQFF. V usage is TRBV5-4 and J usage is TRBJ2-1; D is possibly TRBD2 (5 bases). Trimming took 1 base from V and 9 from J, leaving 14 bases between them. Germline V gene sequence: CDR1 SGHNT, CDR2 YYREEE (reference sequence). The CDR3 runs to 14 residues.

The chain carries TRBV9 and TRBJ2-1; 14 bases match TRBD2. V gave up 0 bases and J gave up 9 bases; unmatched junction bases: 11. Germline assignment: CDR1 SGDLS and CDR2 YYNGEE. The CDR3 is 18 residues long. The CDR3: CASSVASPGTSGSGEQFF. The CDR3 nucleotides are TGTGCCAGCAGCGTAGCCAGTCCAGGGACTAGCGGGAGTGGTGAGCAGTTCTTC.

The chain couples TRBV18 to TRBJ2-1, with 10 bases aligning to TRBD2. Germline V gives CDR1 KGHSH, CDR2 LQKENI. CDR3 length: 16 amino acids. Trimming cost V 3 bases and J 2 bases; bases outside gene matches: 4. This CDR3 is CASSPPSGGAYNEQFF. The DNA of the CDR3 is TGTGCCAGCTCACCCCCTAGCGGGGGTGCCTACAATGAGCAGTTCTTC.

As to this clone: One end of the junction fails to match germline, which may point to a read error. The rearrangement uses TRBV2 and TRBJ1-1; D ambiguous. Germline CDR1 is SNHLY and CDR2 is FYNNEI. The CDR3 has 16 amino acids. The DNA for the CDR3 is TGTGCCAGCATAAAGGTAGGAGAATGGATGAAAACTGAAGCTTTCTTT. It encodes CASIKVGEWMKTEAFF.

This clone was detected only once. This chain uses TRBV7-3 with TRBJ2-1; 9 bases map to TRBD2. Germline V CDR1 and CDR2: SGHTA, FQGTGA. The V gene end was trimmed by 1 base and the J gene end by 7 bases; junction bases not matched to a gene: 5. This CDR3 spans 15 amino acids. CDR3 sequence: CASSLKLAGRNEQFF. CDR3 sequence (DNA): TGTGCCAGCAGCTTAAAGCTAGCGGGAAGGAATGAGCAGTTCTTC.

The chain carries TRBV19 and TRBJ2-5; 9 bases line up with TRBD2. Trimming at V came to 3 bases and at J to 5 bases, leaving 7 bases not matched to a gene. The CDR3 is made up of 15 amino acids. In germline, CDR1 is LNHDA, CDR2 SQIVND (reference sequence). CDR3 region: CASSMSGGRGETQYF. In nucleotides, the CDR3 is TGTGCCAGTAGTATGAGCGGGGGGCGAGGGGAGACCCAGTACTTC.